The table lists the clone carrying this T cell receptor beta chain with many counts. Authors of the study amplified TCR beta CDR3 regions from RNA transcripts. The HTBI primer set was used in a first-round RT-PCR of the TCR CDR3. TCRdb used MiXCR to reprocess the multiplex PCR reads, holding one entry per CDR3 protein. The sample records around 250,000 distinct CDR3 sequences, approximately 14% being singletons. The V and J ends lost 0 bases and 9 bases respectively, with 7 bases between them. CDR1 is SGHRS, CDR2 YFSETQ, per germline. CDR3 length: 12 amino acids. The data were taken from a study of T cells in Graves' hyperthyroidism and ophthalmopathy.

The chain links TRBV5-1 to TRBJ2-1; no clear D gene. Sequences were obtained from blood. The source is a woman in her 40s with Graves' hyperthyroidism that later progressed to Graves' ophthalmopathy. The CDR3 sequence: CASSLGSAEQFF. Here the CDR3 DNA reads TGCGCCAGCAGCTTGGGTTCAGCTGAGCAGTTCTTC.